These T cell receptor beta chains were read from a single sample in a study of T cell repertoires in cytomegalovirus infection. TCRdb recomputed calls from the reads with MiXCR, one row per CDR3 protein. The table has a few hundred thousand distinct CDR3 sequences, roughly a third seen once. Which antigens these TCRs recognize remains unknown. Sequences were derived from cultured PBMCs, sampled from culture after CMV antigen stimulation. Every receptor here comes from a human donor in good health (CMV status not recorded). Some clones in this sample may be carry-over from other donors' samples. Each CDR3 is given with its conserved first and last residue. The D gene is left open where the match is weak. Size is omitted from some rows. Given values are once, few, many or a class for expanded clones.

>TRBJ1-4|TRBD1|TRBV7-2|few
CASSTGELSNEKLFF
TGTGCCAGCAGCACAGGGGAATTGAGTAATGAAAAACTGTTTTTT
>TRBJ1-2|TRBD1|TRBV7-2|many
CASSFGFLRDSYGYTF
TGTGCCAGCAGCTTCGGATTTCTCCGGGACAGCTATGGCTACACCTTC
>TRBJ1-1|TRBD1|TRBV7-9|.
CASSSETGGRAEAFF
TGTGCCAGCAGCTCCGAGACAGGGGGGAGGGCTGAAGCTTTCTTT
>TRBJ2-7|.|TRBV5-4|few
CASSLSGAISYEQYF
TGTGCCAGCAGCTTGTCTGGGGCTATCAGCTACGAGCAGTACTTC
>TRBJ2-1|TRBD2|TRBV20-1|few
CSASPTRTSGRSYSSYNEQFF
TGCAGTGCTAGTCCCACCCGGACTAGCGGGAGATCCTATAGCTCCTACAATGAGCAGTTCTTC
>TRBJ2-7|.|TRBV7-6|.
CASSLRLIGTGAYEQYF
TGTGCCAGCAGCTTGCGCTTGATAGGGACGGGGGCCTACGAGCAGTACTTC
>TRBJ2-1|.|TRBV7-9|.
CASSLVPGDYNEQFF
TGTGCCAGCAGCTTAGTTCCGGGAGACTACAATGAGCAGTTCTTC
>TRBJ2-1|.|TRBV7-8|.
CASSFGRNRALLYNEQFF
TGTGCCAGCAGCTTCGGGAGAAACCGGGCCTTGCTCTACAATGAGCAGTTCTTC
>TRBJ2-1|TRBD2|TRBV5-1|.
CASSFIAGTNNEQFF
TGCGCCAGCAGCTTTATAGCGGGAACCAACAATGAGCAGTTCTTC
>TRBJ2-7|.|TRBV6-1|few
CASSDFGDYEQYF
TGTGCCAGCAGTGATTTCGGGGACTACGAGCAGTACTTC
>TRBJ2-7|.|TRBV18|.
CASSQGSTYEQYF
TGTGCCAGCTCACAGGGGAGCACCTACGAGCAGTACTTC
>TRBJ2-1|TRBD2|TRBV7-3|.
CASSLPGGPGNEQFF
TGTGCCAGCAGCTTACCGGGAGGGCCCGGCAATGAGCAGTTCTTC
>TRBJ2-5|TRBD2|TRBV7-9|few
CASSSIQGVAGGPSETQYF
TGTGCCAGCAGCTCCATACAGGGGGTAGCGGGAGGGCCGTCGGAGACCCAGTACTTC
>TRBJ1-3|.|TRBV12-3/TRBV12-4|.
CASSLGRLIGNTIYF
TGTGCCAGCAGTTTAGGAAGGTTGATCGGAAACACCATATATTTT
>TRBJ2-3|TRBD2|TRBV7-2|few
CASSFRAGGTDTQYF
TGTGCCAGCAGCTTTCGGGCGGGAGGCACAGATACGCAGTATTTT
>TRBJ1-3|.|TRBV7-2|few
CASSFFSGSGNTIYF
TGTGCCAGCAGCTTCTTTTCGGGCTCTGGAAACACCATATATTTT
>TRBJ1-1|.|TRBV10-3|few
CAISGQNTEAFF
TGTGCCATCAGTGGTCAAAACACTGAAGCTTTCTTT
>TRBJ2-3|.|TRBV2|.
CASSEVPQLADTQYF
TGTGCCAGCAGTGAAGTCCCACAGCTAGCAGATACGCAGTATTTT
>TRBJ1-3|.|TRBV7-9|.
CASSHTKTGSGNTIYF
TGTGCCAGCAGCCATACAAAAACCGGGTCTGGAAACACCATATATTTT
>TRBJ2-1|TRBD2|TRBV20-1|.
CSPGLADVNEQFF
TGCAGTCCGGGACTAGCGGACGTAAATGAGCAGTTCTTC
>TRBJ2-1|.|TRBV7-2|few
CASSLATAEEQFF
TGTGCCAGCAGCTTAGCCACAGCGGAGGAGCAGTTCTTC
>TRBJ1-1|TRBD1|TRBV6-1|few
CASRLGQGGTTEAFF
TGTGCCAGCAGGCTTGGACAGGGCGGTACCACTGAAGCTTTCTTT